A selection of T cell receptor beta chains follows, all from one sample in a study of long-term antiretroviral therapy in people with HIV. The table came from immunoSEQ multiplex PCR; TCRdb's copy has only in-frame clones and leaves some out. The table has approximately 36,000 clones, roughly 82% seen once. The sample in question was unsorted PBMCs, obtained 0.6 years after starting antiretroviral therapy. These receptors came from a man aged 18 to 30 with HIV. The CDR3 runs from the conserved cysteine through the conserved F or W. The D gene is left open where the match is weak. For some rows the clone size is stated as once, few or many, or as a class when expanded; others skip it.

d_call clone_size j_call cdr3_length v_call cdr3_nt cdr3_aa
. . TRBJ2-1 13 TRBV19 TGTGCCAGTAGTACAGGTCAAGCGAGTGAGCAGTTCTTC CASSTGQASEQFF
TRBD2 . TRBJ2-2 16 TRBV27 TGTGCCAGCACCATGCGGGAGGGCCTGAACACCGGGGAGCTGTTTTTT CASTMREGLNTGELFF
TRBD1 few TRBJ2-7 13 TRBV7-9 TGTGCCAGCAGAACAGGGGCGTCCTACGAGCAGTACTTC CASRTGASYEQYF
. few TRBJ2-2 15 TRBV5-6 TGTGCCAGCAGCTTGCCGGCAGGGTACACCGGGGAGCTGTTTTTT CASSLPAGYTGELFF
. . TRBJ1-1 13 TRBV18 TGTGCCAGCTCACCACAGGGGGAGGCTGAAGCTTTCTTT CASSPQGEAEAFF
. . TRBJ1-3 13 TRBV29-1 TGCAGCGTGGAAGTAAAGGCTGGAAACACCATATATTTT CSVEVKAGNTIYF
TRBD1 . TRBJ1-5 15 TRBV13 TGTGCCAGCAGCTGGGGACAGGGCAGCAATCAGCCCCAGCATTTT CASSWGQGSNQPQHF
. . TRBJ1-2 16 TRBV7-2 TGTGCCAGCAGCTTAGCGTGGGAGGGGCGGGGCTATGGCTACACCTTC CASSLAWEGRGYGYTF
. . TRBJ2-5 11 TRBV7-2 TGTGCCAGCAGCCACCTGGAGACCCAGTACTTC CASSHLETQYF
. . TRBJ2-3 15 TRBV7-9 TGTGCCAGCAGCTCCTCACAGGCTCCGACAGATACGCAGTATTTT CASSSSQAPTDTQYF
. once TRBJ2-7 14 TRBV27 TGTGCCAGCAGTGTTGTTGATACCCCCTACGAGCAGTACTTC CASSVVDTPYEQYF
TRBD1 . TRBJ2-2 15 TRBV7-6 TGTGCCAGCAGCTTAGTGCAGGGGGCAACCGGGGAGCTGTTTTTT CASSLVQGATGELFF
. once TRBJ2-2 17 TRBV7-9 TGTGCCAGCAGCTTCGCATCCGGGACCCAAAGGCCCGGGGAGCTGTTTTTT CASSFASGTQRPGELFF
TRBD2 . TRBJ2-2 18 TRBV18 TGTGCCAGCTCACCAAAAGAGGCGGGGGGCCTGAACACCGGGGAGCTGTTTTTT CASSPKEAGGLNTGELFF
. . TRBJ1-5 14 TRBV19 TGTGCCAGTAGTACGATGGGTGGCAATCAGCCCCAGCATTTT CASSTMGGNQPQHF
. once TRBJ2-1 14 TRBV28 TGTGCCAGCACCACCCCCGATTCCTACAATGAGCAGTTCTTC CASTTPDSYNEQFF